One and the same sample provided the 6 T cell receptor beta chains below, sequenced in a study of patients and donors after allogeneic stem cell transplantation. MiXCR, applied by TCRdb to the RT-PCR reads, yields one record per CDR3 protein. The repertoire holds approximately 29,000 distinct CDR3 sequences, with about 37% as singletons. The material sequenced was blood, either unsorted or a sorted T cell fraction (not recorded which). The receptors were sampled from a human donor who was either an allogeneic HSCT recipient or a stem cell or donor lymphocyte infusion donor (not recorded which). It is not recorded whose cells these are; they may come from a transplant donor.

This sequence joins TRBV7-2 and TRBJ2-5; a weak D match, TRBD1 (6 bases). Germline loops: CDR1 SGHTA, CDR2 FQGNSA. Deletions cut 6 bases from V and 4 bases from J, with 12 bases between. The CDR3 is made up of 13 amino acids. The chain's CDR3 is CASRPGARETQYF. CDR3 nucleotide sequence: TGTGCCAGCAGACCAGGGGCCCGAGAGACCCAGTACTTC.

This clonotype was seen a handful of times. The gene calls are TRBV5-1 and TRBJ1-1; 7 nucleotides match TRBD1. The CDR3 covers 15 residues. Germline V gene lookup returns CDR1 SGHRS and CDR2 YFSETQ. V shed 6 bases, J shed 1 base, and the junction held 9 bases outside the gene matches. Written as DNA, the CDR3 is TGCGCCAGCAATGGGGACAGCGTTAGGAACACTGAAGCTTTCTTT. Translating gives CASNGDSVRNTEAFF.

The chain is built from TRBV6-1 and TRBJ1-5, with 7 bases matching TRBD1. Germline CDR1 MNHNS, CDR2 SASEGT. V was pared by 6 bases and J by 0 bases, with 11 bases of the junction left unmatched. CDR3 length equals 17 residues. The CDR3 nucleotides read TGTGCCAGCAGCCTAGGGGACAGTCCTGTTAGCAATCAGCCCCAGCATTTT. Protein product: CASSLGDSPVSNQPQHF.

CDR3 bases: TGTGCCACCAGTGATTCCGGTAAAGCGAGCACCGGGGAGCTGTTTTTT. Protein sequence: CATSDSGKASTGELFF. The chain couples TRBV24-1 to TRBJ2-2; D remains unclear. The CDR3 contains 16 residues. CDR1 KGHDR and CDR2 SFDVKD come from the germline V gene. Trimming cost V 2 bases and J 4 bases, with 13 bases left between them.

The chain recombines TRBV20-1 with TRBJ2-1; TRBD2 matches at 9 bases. This CDR3 spans 14 amino acids. The germline gives CDR1 DFQATT, CDR2 SNEGSKA (reference sequence). After removal of 3 bases from V and 10 bases from J, the junction contained 10 bases not matched to a gene. The CDR3 nucleotides read TGCAGTGCTAGCTTGACTAGCGGCCGCCGGGAGCAGTTCTTC. As protein: CSASLTSGRREQFF.

This clonotype appeared many times. The rearrangement uses TRBV5-6 and TRBJ2-1, with D possibly being TRBD1 (5 bases). The germline V gene encodes CDR1 SGHDT and CDR2 YYEEEE. V was pared by 6 bases and J by 0 bases, with 10 bases between. The CDR3 has 14 amino acids. CDR3 amino acids: CASTYRSSYNEQFF. In DNA form, the CDR3 reads TGTGCCAGCACCTACAGGAGCTCCTACAATGAGCAGTTCTTC.